This TCR beta chain was retrieved from a study of PD-1 blockade in classical Hodgkin lymphoma. Study-wide results and limits: As was reported, newly diagnosed patients showed lower baseline TCR diversity than healthy donors did. In CD4+ cells, TCR diversity went up significantly by C4D1, but in CD8+ cells it did not. Patients who initiated nivolumab within 1 year of ASCT were excluded. Newly diagnosed and completely responding patients shared comparable baseline diversity.

Regarding this clone: Its antigen is unknown.

Method: immunoSEQ multiplex PCR; TCRdb's copy keeps in-frame clones and lacks some. The table includes 25,000 to 35,000 clones, about 76% detected once. The germline V gene has CDR1 GTSNPN and CDR2 SVGIG (reference sequence). V gave up 0 bases and J gave up 4 bases, with 10 bases separating them. The CDR3 has 14 residues. The patients all showed relapse after autologous stem cell transplantation, while their brentuximab vedotin exposure varied. The sample here was peripheral blood mononuclear cells (PBMCs), taken before the second cycle of nivolumab. This sequence originates from a human donor with classical Hodgkin lymphoma. The chain joins TRBV30 to TRBJ1-3, with D possibly TRBD1 on 5 matching bases. CDR3 sequence: CAWSVGVSGNTIYF. In DNA, the CDR3 is TGTGCCTGGAGTGTAGGGGTCTCCGGAAACACCATATATTTT.